This entry concerns a single TCR beta chain. The data derive from a study of early T cells in non-severe SARS-CoV-2 infection. Germline loops: CDR1 SGDLS, CDR2 YYNGEE. V lost 4 bases to trimming and J lost 5 bases, with 21 bases between them. This CDR3 comprises 17 residues. Unique molecular identifiers tagged individual cDNA molecules. TCRdb processed the 5' RACE reads anew with MiXCR; each CDR3 protein has one entry. The profile shows 75,000 to 100,000 distinct CDR3 sequences, 15% to 20% of them singletons. The V gene is TRBV9, the J gene TRBJ2-2, with a weak D call TRBD1 (6 bases). This TCR was recovered from an adult who was a healthcare worker with PCR-confirmed SARS-CoV-2 infection or an uninfected control (not recorded which). The specimen sequenced was whole blood. The CDR3 DNA is TGTGCCAGCAGCCCTCCTCAGGGGTGGGGAAGGACCGGGGAGCTGTTTTTT. Protein: CASSPPQGWGRTGELFF.